The clone carrying this TCR beta chain was observed a handful of times. PCR used 60 Vbeta primers and 13 Jbeta primers. The repertoire was sequenced with immunoSEQ multiplex PCR; TCRdb's copy has only in-frame clones and lacks some. The profile shows about 180,000 clones, under 85% of them singletons. This entry belongs to a study of cytomegalovirus exposure and HLA in healthy donors. CDR1 is MDHEN and CDR2 is SYDVKM in the germline V gene. V was pared by 4 bases and J by 5 bases, with 13 bases of the junction left unmatched. The CDR3 loop spans 16 amino acids. Sequenced sample: PBMCs. The sequence was collected from a male donor in good health and CMV-seronegative. The chain links TRBV28 to TRBJ2-5, with TRBD1 identical over 7 bases. CDR3 amino acids: CASSSYGQATGETQYF. The CDR3, as DNA: TGTGCCAGCAGTTCCTACGGACAGGCGACGGGGGAGACCCAGTACTTC.